This note documents a single T cell receptor (beta chain) sequence. This entry belongs to a study of cytomegalovirus exposure and HLA in healthy donors. The donors comprised healthy bone marrow donors. V was shortened by 5 bases and J by 2 bases, with 19 bases between the two germline ends. Per germline, CDR1 MGHDK and CDR2 SYGVNS. The CDR3 is 16 residues long. The PCR had 60 Vbeta and 13 Jbeta primers. The protocol was immunoSEQ multiplex PCR, while the TCRdb copy is restricted to in-frame clones and leaves out a portion. The data hold 150,000 to 200,000 clones, with 77% observed a single time. The TCR originated in a female donor in good health and CMV-seronegative. Sample: PBMCs. V is TRBV25-1 and J is TRBJ2-7, with D possibly TRBD1 on 6 matching bases. DNA for the CDR3: TGTGCCAGCAGTCCATCCACGCCCGACAGGACCTACGAGCAGTACTTC. Translated, it gives CASSPSTPDRTYEQYF.